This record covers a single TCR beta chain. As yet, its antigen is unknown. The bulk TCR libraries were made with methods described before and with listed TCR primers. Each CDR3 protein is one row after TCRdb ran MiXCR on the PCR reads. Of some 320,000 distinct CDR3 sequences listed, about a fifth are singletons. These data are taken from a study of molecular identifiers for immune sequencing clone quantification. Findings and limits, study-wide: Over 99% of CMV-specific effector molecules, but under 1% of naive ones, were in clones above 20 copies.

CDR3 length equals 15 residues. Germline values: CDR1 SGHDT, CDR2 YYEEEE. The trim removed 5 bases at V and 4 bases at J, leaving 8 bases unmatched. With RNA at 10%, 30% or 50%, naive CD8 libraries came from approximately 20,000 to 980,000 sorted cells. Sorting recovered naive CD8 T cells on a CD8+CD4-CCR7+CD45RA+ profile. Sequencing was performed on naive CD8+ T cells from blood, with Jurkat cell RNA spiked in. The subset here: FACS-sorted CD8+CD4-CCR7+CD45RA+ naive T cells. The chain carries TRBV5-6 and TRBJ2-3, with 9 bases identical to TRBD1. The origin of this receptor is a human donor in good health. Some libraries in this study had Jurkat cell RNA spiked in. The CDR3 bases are TGTGCCAGCAGGCCACAGGGGGCCCTCCCAGATACGCAGTATTTT. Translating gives CASRPQGALPDTQYF.